This section outlines one T cell receptor (beta chain) sequence together with its context. Its cognate antigen has yet to be identified. One base away there is no much larger clone; base qualities are not given. The time point label on this specimen signifies: newly diagnosed GD, antithyroid drugs for less than 3 months. For both TCR sequencing and RNA sequencing, RNA was extracted from PBMCs in TRIzol. Graves' disease was diagnosed according to American Thyroid Association guidelines. Recruitment of patients was carried out at an endocrinology department in Xi'an, China. Each patient gave approximately 9.7 milliliters of peripheral blood, collected in an EDTA anticoagulant tube. Ficoll Paque Plus density gradient separation was used to isolate PBMCs, and no further T cell sorting was performed. An Agilent 2100 Bioanalyzer and agarose gel were used to check RNA quality, and a NanoDrop 2000 was used to measure RNA concentration.

V is pared back by 4 bases and J by 2 bases, with 13 bases lying between the germline termini. Reading the germline V gene gives CDR1 SGHDT and CDR2 YYEEEE. Reading from cysteine to phenylalanine, the CDR3 counts 15 amino acids. The kept DNA is CDR3 alone, 45 bases in frame from the first base. This sample was included in a study of regulatory T cells in long-lasting Graves disease (dated by TCRdb to about 2021). Study-wide context: Newly diagnosed Graves' disease patients had taken antithyroid drugs for less than 3 months. This study used TCR sequencing and RNA sequencing of peripheral blood to compare persistent Graves' disease patients against newly diagnosed Graves' disease patients. The study took place in China and was registered as a clinical trial. A total of 33 samples underwent TCR sequencing, from about 13 patients with persistent Graves' disease and 20 patients with newly diagnosed Graves' disease.

Summary of the overall study and its limitations: More public clonotypes were shared among persistent patients (around 2,600) than among newly diagnosed patients (just under 1,000). The small sample size was acknowledged by the authors as a limitation that may reduce accuracy. Compared with newly diagnosed patients, patients with persistent Graves' disease had lower TCR Shannon entropy and fewer highly expanded clones, which suggests clonal expansion. Preferential use of TRBV28, TRBJ1-2 and TRBJ2-5 was observed in persistent disease, whereas TRBV20-1 and TRBJ2-1 were favored in newly diagnosed disease. Sequencing and analysis were limited to the TCR beta chain. Because the primary lesion, thyroid tissue, could not be accessed, the study looked at peripheral blood alone.

The library was produced with multiplex PCR. The instrument given in TCRdb is Illumina HiSeq 4000. TCR beta libraries were built with iRepertoire HTBI primers and Arm-PCR amplification of CDR3 regions. Gel purification was performed on PCR products prior to sequencing. In the authors' own workflow: Gene usage analysis of CDR3 amino acid clonotypes used the 62 TRBV and around 13 TRBJ segments found across samples. COPE and FqMerger were used to merge the filtered high-quality paired reads into contigs. BLAST was used to align contigs to IMGT TRBV, TRBD and TRBJ reference genes, with CDR3 defined following IMGT. Any clonotype with a frequency above 0.1% was classified as a highly expanded clone. Shannon entropy was used to measure repertoire diversity, and the Gini coefficient was used to measure V-J evenness. Clonotypes shared by more than one individual were considered public. TCRdb passed the public sequencing reads through fastp at Q25 and MiXCR, retaining productive beta sequences. Duplicate CDR3 protein sequences are folded into a single record with the most common DNA and genes. It is TCRdb's table, rather than the study itself, that gives the V and J calls and clone size. This sample comprises approximately 540,000 distinct CDR3 sequences, more than 10% of them detected only once. Together, the top ten hold around 10% of the sample.

The same data also contributed to another study, on T cells in Graves' hyperthyroidism and ophthalmopathy. Reported in the second study: Stable Graves' hyperthyroidism was defined as the absence of progression to ophthalmopathy over 18 months of follow-up. Hyperthyroidism patients were aged 18 to 65 years and newly diagnosed, with disease duration of less than 2 months. Exclusion was applied to patients with uncontrolled infections, other autoimmune diseases, pregnancy or lactation. Clinical symptoms, serum thyroxine and TRAb, thyroid ultrasound, and orbital computed tomography formed the basis for the diagnoses. The first round of RT-PCR for the TCR CDR3 was performed with the HTBI primer set and the Qiagen OneStep RT-PCR kit. Most expanded thyroid clonotypes (frequency above 0.001) were also detected in blood, suggesting blood repertoires may reflect thyroid immune responses. In cross-validation, a model built on a 13 V-J signature told ophthalmopathy apart from stable hyperthyroidism with approximately 90% sensitivity and around 81% specificity, and in testing the same model reached 80%/75%. In validation, the model predicted progression to ophthalmopathy a median of about 6 months before onset, with about 64% sensitivity and just under 75% specificity. To identify TCR V-J signatures that set the groups apart, the researchers used a discovery cohort of roughly 100 patients, made up of approximately 43 with Graves' ophthalmopathy and around 58 with stable Graves' hyperthyroidism. Prospective prediction of ophthalmopathy was tested in an independent validation cohort of fewer than 20 hyperthyroidism patients and 15 to 17 patients who later progressed to ophthalmopathy. For training and testing, the 100 or so patients in the discovery cohort were randomly divided in a 7:3 ratio. The study also compared thyroid tissue and blood T-cell repertoires from more than 5 Graves' hyperthyroidism patients. Following sampling, methimazole starting at 30 mg daily was given to hyperthyroidism patients, and high-dose intravenous methylprednisolone was given to ophthalmopathy patients. Libraries were constructed in a second round of multiplex PCR, after which size selection and purification were carried out. The libraries were sequenced on an Illumina HiSeq2000 using paired-end 100 bp reads. Raw data were processed with SOAPnuke, discarding reads with adapters, uncalled bases, mean Phred below 15, or no exact constant-primer or identifier match. High-quality paired reads were merged with COPE v1.2.5, and unique nucleotide sequences were defined as clonotypes. MiTCR v1.1 was used to align clonotypes to the IMGT TRBV, TRBD and TRBJ reference segments. The analysis was restricted to V-J combinations with a frequency above 0.0001, which together covered 99% to 99.2% of the repertoires. The TCS score was defined as the ratio of F50 (clonal expansion) to E x V (chaos), calculated using BLOSUM62-based TCRdist between CDR3 peptides within each V-J. Welch's t-statistics and random forest reduced around 510 V-J features to 13, which were used in a naive Bayes classifier (R e1071). No statistical method was used to set the sample size in advance, and investigators knew the group allocation. The paper describes TCR Vbeta CDR3 sequencing of about 140 peripheral blood samples, made up of some 40 ophthalmopathy patients, some 76 hyperthyroidism patients and about 17 progressor patients.

Source: peripheral blood mononuclear cells (PBMCs), taken at new diagnosis, from a patient treated with antithyroid drugs. This receptor was taken from a woman younger than 45 with Graves disease. Donor details come from another sample of the same person, matched by shared clones. Here the chain combines TRBV5-6 and TRBJ2-1, with TRBD2 perhaps the D gene, on 6 matching bases. Read as DNA, the sequence is TGTGCCAGCAGCCCGGGGACTGCCCCCTACAATGAGCAGTTCTTC. This is translated as CASSPGTAPYNEQFF.